This T cell receptor beta chain appears in the sequencing data of a study of CXCR3-negative and CXCR3-positive naive CD8 T cells. The CDR3 runs to 17 residues. Germline assignment: CDR1 MNHNS and CDR2 SASEGT. The TRB cDNA libraries were prepared by 5' RACE with UMI labels. From the 5' RACE reads, TCRdb lists one entry per CDR3 protein and no DNA. The sample has fewer than 60,000 distinct CDR3 sequences. This chain links TRBV6-1 with TRBJ1-2; with no DNA, the TCRdb D assignment of TRBD1 cannot be verified. This TCR came from a human donor in good health. Some clones in this sample may be carry-over from other donors' samples. Specimen: memory CD8+ T cells from blood. Here the CDR3 reads CATASWDQAVANYGYTF.